This T cell receptor (beta chain) was retrieved from a study of radiotherapy plus CTLA-4 blockade in lung cancer. Study at large: Disease control was present in under 35% of patients, and objective responses in less than 20%. Whole-study findings and limits: Blood-borne expansion of tumor-derived TCR clones followed radiotherapy plus ipilimumab. Early shifts in blood T cell clones, with interferon-beta, reportedly predicted response best.

The study treated chemo-refractory metastatic non-small-cell lung cancer patients with focal radiation plus ipilimumab CTLA-4 blockade. Looked up from germline, CDR1 is MDHEN and CDR2 is SYDVKM. The CDR3 runs 14 residues. With 5 bases removed from V and 7 bases from J, the gap between germline ends came to 15 bases. Clones were sequenced by immunoSEQ multiplex PCR, and TCRdb holds only the in-frame ones, with some missing. The sample carries tens of thousands of clones, roughly 71% recorded once. The table lists this clone with a few counts. What it recognizes is unknown. This sample comprised peripheral blood, obtained from a patient treated with radiotherapy plus ipilimumab. This chain links TRBV28 with TRBJ2-1; the D gene is possibly TRBD1 (6 bases). The clonotype was recovered from a human donor with non-small cell lung cancer that progressed on radiotherapy plus ipilimumab. The chain's CDR3 is CASSPSYRGNEQFF. The DNA of the CDR3 is TGTGCCAGCAGTCCTTCCTATAGGGGGAATGAGCAGTTCTTC.